This TCR beta chain was identified during a study of brain T cells in children with intractable seizures. Assay: immunoSEQ multiplex PCR; the TCRdb copy retains only in-frame clones and omits some. The top ten hold about 6% of the sample, which has under 400,000 clones, over 90% seen once. Trimming stripped 3 bases from V and 0 bases from J, with 13 bases between. The length of the CDR3 is 15 residues. CDR1 and CDR2 from the germline V gene are SGHRS and YFSETQ. Time point noted: blood from clinic visit 5 months post-surgery; TSC patient then seizure free. Before surgery, patients took at least one anti-epileptic drug.

This chain joins TRBV5-1 and TRBJ2-7; D gene uncertain. The sequence came from a boy under two years old with tuberous sclerosis and intractable seizures. The input for sequencing was peripheral blood, taken about 5 months after surgery. Here the CDR3 reads CASSSLGGSSYEQYF. DNA for the CDR3: TGCGCCAGCAGCTCATTGGGCGGTAGCTCCTACGAGCAGTACTTC.